These 12 T cell receptor beta chains were sequenced from one sample in a study of CD8 T cells in Susac syndrome (dated by TCRdb to between 2018 and 2021). Libraries were built with the immunoSEQ multiplex PCR assay. RNA was extracted with the RNeasy kit and roughly 0.45 to 1 ug was reverse transcribed using random hexamers. The public sequencing data were trimmed at Q25 with fastp and processed into clonotypes with MiXCR by TCRdb, which kept only in-frame beta chains. For every CDR3 protein sequence, its rows merge into one entry that carries the most common genes and DNA. Present in this sample are under 200,000 distinct CDR3 sequences, 95% of which were seen just once. 0.1% of the sample rests with the top ten. What was sequenced was CD4+ T cells from PBMCs. Source of these receptors: a human donor in good health.

The chain combines TRBV30 with TRBJ2-3; 11 nucleotides match TRBD2. Germline-derived CDR1 and CDR2 are GTSNPN and SVGIG (reference sequence). The CDR3 length is 14 residues. V dropped 8 bases and J dropped 4; count of bases not matched to a gene: 8. The CDR3 DNA is TGTGCCGGTATAGCGGGAGGGTATTCAGATACGCAGTATTTT. Translating gives CAGIAGGYSDTQYF.

The V call is TRBV7-2, the J call TRBJ2-5; a weak D match, TRBD2 (6 bases). This CDR3 is built from 13 residues. CDR1 and CDR2 (germline): SGHTA, FQGNSA. V shed 3 bases and J shed 4 bases, with 9 bases lying between them. CDR3 loop: CASSFVGGETQYF. The CDR3 nucleotides are TGTGCCAGCAGCTTCGTGGGGGGAGAGACCCAGTACTTC.

The rearrangement joins TRBV4-3 to TRBJ2-1; D remains unclear. V was pared by 5 bases and J by 0 bases, with 11 bases between. In germline, CDR1 is LGHNA, CDR2 YSLEER. The CDR3 is 15 residues long. The CDR3 reads CASSDPTYSYNEQFF. The CDR3 DNA reads TGCGCCAGCAGCGACCCCACCTACTCCTACAATGAGCAGTTCTTC.

The rearrangement uses TRBV12-3 or TRBV12-4 and TRBJ2-7, with TRBD2 matching 9 bases. V lost 1 base and J lost 6; bases outside the gene matches: 1. This CDR3 is 13 amino acids long. CDR3 DNA sequence: TGTGCCAGCAGTTTAGGCGGGGGGGGCGAGCAGTACTTC. Amino acids: CASSLGGGGEQYF.

V usage is TRBV29-1 and J usage is TRBJ2-3; TRBD2 aligns across 9 bases. Germline CDR1 reads SQVTM; CDR2 reads ANQGSEA. The CDR3 runs to 14 residues. V lost 7 bases, J lost 7 bases, and 12 bases stayed unmatched. CDR3 protein: CSGEQASGAYTQYF. The CDR3 nucleotides are TGCAGCGGTGAGCAGGCTAGCGGGGCCTATACGCAGTATTTT.

This chain links TRBV27 with TRBJ1-4; 9 nucleotides line up with TRBD1. In germline, CDR1 is MNHEY, CDR2 SMNVEV (reference sequence). V gave up 1 base and J gave up 8 bases; unmatched junction bases: 8. The CDR3 covers 16 residues. CDR3 DNA sequence: TGTGCCAGCAGTTTATTACCGGGACAGGGTCGGGAAAAACTGTTTTTT. Amino acids: CASSLLPGQGREKLFF.

V gene TRBV12-3 or TRBV12-4 combines with J gene TRBJ2-1; D not certain. The length of the CDR3 is 14 residues. V was cut by 7 bases and J by 0 bases, with 10 bases left in between. CDR3 amino acids: CASIRASSYNEQFF. The CDR3 DNA follows: TGTGCCAGCATTAGAGCTAGCTCCTACAATGAGCAGTTCTTC.

This clonotype was counted between two and nine times. The chain has TRBV3-1 and TRBJ2-3, with D possibly being TRBD1 or TRBD2 (5 bases each). The length of the CDR3 is 14 residues. The V gene's germline CDR1 is LGHDT and CDR2 YNNKEL (reference sequence). Between the trimmed V and J ends, which lost 6 bases and 4 bases, there was a span of 14 bases. CDR3 amino acids: CASSPGTVADTQYF. The CDR3 coding sequence is TGTGCCAGCAGTCCCGGGACCGTAGCAGATACGCAGTATTTT.

V is TRBV9 and J is TRBJ2-4; TRBD1 or TRBD2 may be the D gene (5 bases each). The ends were cut back, 7 bases at V and 7 bases at J, with 21 bases in the middle. Germline CDR1 SGDLS, CDR2 YYNGEE. The CDR3 has 15 residues. This chain's CDR3 is CASDRDGQWGNIQYF. The CDR3 coding sequence is TGTGCCAGCGACCGGGACGGCCAGTGGGGGAACATTCAGTACTTC. Full variable domain (rest looked up from reference TRBV9 and TRBJ2-4): DSGVTQTPKHLITATGQRVTLRCSPRSGDLSVYWYQQSLDQGLQFLIQYYNGEERAKGNILERFSAQQFPDLHSELNLSSLELGDSALYFCASDRDGQWGNIQYFGAGTRLSVL.

The chain is built from TRBV7-6 and TRBJ1-6; D gene ambiguous. The germline V and J ends were trimmed by 5 bases and 7 bases, with 12 bases remaining between them. The CDR3 sequence is 14 residues long. Germline lookup yields CDR1 SGHVS and CDR2 FNYEAQ. Here the CDR3 reads CASSTDGFNSPLHF. In DNA form, the CDR3 reads TGTGCCAGCAGCACCGACGGGTTCAATTCACCCCTCCACTTT.

The chain employs TRBV20-1 and TRBJ2-7, with no clear D. The CDR3 contains 14 residues. The V and J ends lost 6 bases and 1 base respectively, with 16 bases between them. CDR1 and CDR2 (germline): DFQATT, SNEGSKA (reference sequence). For the CDR3, the DNA is TGCAGTGCCACAACCCCCGACGGTTCCTACGAGCAGTACTTC. It codes for CSATTPDGSYEQYF.

The V call is TRBV29-1, the J call TRBJ2-1; D is perhaps TRBD2 (5 bases). CDR1 is SQVTM and CDR2 is ANQGSEA in the germline V gene. The CDR3 loop spans 17 amino acids. Trimming removed 0 bases from V and 2 bases from J, with 17 bases in between. CDR3 in amino acids: CSVEDRSEPLPYNEQFF. The CDR3 DNA is TGCAGCGTTGAAGATCGTAGCGAGCCCTTACCCTACAATGAGCAGTTCTTC.